The 26 T cell receptor beta chains below were found in one sample sequenced in a study of blood T cells in healthy people across ages. For the second PCR, which ran for about 7 to 11 cycles, a sample-barcoded 5' primer and a J-beta primer mix were used. TCRdb reanalysed the 5' RACE reads using MiXCR and keeps one entry per CDR3 protein. This sample has about 670,000 distinct CDR3 sequences; roughly half occur once, and the top ten carry approximately 15%. The specimen was blood. All receptors come from a woman older than 75 in good health.

This clonotype was counted only a few times. The germline gene is not matched at one end of the junction; a read error may be the cause. The V and J genes are TRBV29-1 and TRBJ2-7; D call uncertain. The germline CDR1 and CDR2 sequences are SQVTM and ANQGSEA. The CDR3 is 13 residues long. DNA for the CDR3: TGCAGCGTAGAAGAGAAGGCCACCTACGAGCAGTACTTC. It specifies CSVEEKATYEQYF.

In this sample, this clonotype turned up many times. This sequence joins TRBV6-5 and TRBJ1-1; D might be TRBD1 (5 bases). Per the germline V gene, CDR1 is MNHEY and CDR2 is SVGAGI. V was shortened by 8 bases and J by 4 bases, with 14 bases between the two germline ends. CDR3 length equals 13 residues. This CDR3 reads CASRGGDSTEAFF. The CDR3 coding sequence is TGTGCCAGCCGGGGGGGAGATAGCACTGAAGCTTTCTTT.

The genes are TRBV6-2 or TRBV6-3 and TRBJ2-3; 7 positions agree with TRBD1. The CDR3 is made up of 16 amino acids. Unmatched junction bases numbered 4, after V lost 0 bases and J lost 1 base. CDR1 is MNHEY, CDR2 SVGEGT, per germline. This CDR3 is CASSYSSQGGTDTQYF. CDR3 nucleotides: TGTGCCAGCAGTTACTCGAGTCAGGGGGGCACAGATACGCAGTATTTT.

The chain combines TRBV5-1 with TRBJ2-5; 8 bases are a match to TRBD1. The CDR3 loop spans 14 amino acids. V lost 4 bases to trimming and J lost 1 base; unmatched junction nucleotides: 3. Germline CDR1 reads SGHRS; CDR2 reads YFSETQ. CDR3 DNA: TGCGCCAGCAGCGCGGACAGGGCCCAAGAGACCCAGTACTTC. This gives the protein CASSADRAQETQYF. The full variable domain, with the rest looked up from reference TRBV5-1 and TRBJ2-5, is KAGVTQTPRYLIKTRGQQVTLSCSPISGHRSVSWYQQTPGQGLQFLFEYFSETQRNKGNFPGRFSGRQFSNSRSEMNVSTLELGDSALYLCASSADRAQETQYFGPGTRLLVL.

This chain joins TRBV20-1 and TRBJ2-1; 9 nucleotides agree with TRBD2. The V gene's germline CDR1 is DFQATT and CDR2 SNEGSKA (reference sequence). This CDR3 is 15 amino acids long. The trim removed 6 bases at V and 9 bases at J, leaving 15 bases unmatched. The CDR3 is CSASGWRGGQSEQFF. CDR3 DNA: TGCAGTGCCTCAGGCTGGCGGGGGGGCCAAAGTGAGCAGTTCTTC.

This clonotype has just a few counts. V usage is TRBV27 and J usage is TRBJ1-1; D remains unclear. The CDR3 extends over 16 amino acids. With 3 bases removed from V and 0 bases from J, the gap between germline ends came to 14 bases. Germline loops: CDR1 MNHEY, CDR2 SMNVEV (reference sequence). CDR3 protein: CASSLVGLFMNTEAFF. For the CDR3, the DNA is TGTGCCAGCAGTTTGGTGGGTCTCTTTATGAACACTGAAGCTTTCTTT.

The chain links TRBV24-1 to TRBJ2-1, with D unclear. This CDR3 contains 15 residues. The germline V gene has CDR1 KGHDR and CDR2 SFDVKD. With 4 bases removed from V and 6 bases from J, the gap between germline ends came to 15 bases. The CDR3 sequence is CATSDPRVSSNEQFF. The CDR3 DNA reads as TGTGCCACCAGTGACCCCCGGGTGAGTTCCAATGAGCAGTTCTTC.

The V call is TRBV5-1, the J call TRBJ2-6; no clear D gene. CDR3 size: 14 residues. V was trimmed by 7 bases and J by 3 bases, leaving 11 bases between them. The V gene's germline CDR1 is SGHRS and CDR2 YFSETQ. CDR3 loop: CASQLTDGANVLTF. CDR3 DNA: TGCGCCAGCCAATTAACAGATGGGGCCAACGTCCTGACTTTC.

Remarks on this clonotype: The junction departs from the called germline gene at one end, perhaps through a read error. The chain recombines TRBV5-1 with TRBJ2-5; D gene uncertain. The germline gives CDR1 SGHRS, CDR2 YFSETQ. The length of the CDR3 is 16 residues. CDR3 in DNA: TGCACCAGCAGCTTGCAGCCAGCCGGGTCCCAAGAGACCCAGTACTTC. This codes for CTSSLQPAGSQETQYF.

The chain combines TRBV29-1 with TRBJ2-1, with D tentatively TRBD1 (5 bases). The CDR3 loop spans 11 amino acids. Germline assignment: CDR1 SQVTM and CDR2 ANQGSEA. The germline V and J ends were trimmed by 5 bases and 8 bases, with 10 bases remaining between them. This chain's CDR3 is CSVRGSHEQFF. The CDR3 nucleotides are TGCAGCGTTAGGGGTTCCCATGAGCAGTTCTTC.

The chain links TRBV20-1 to TRBJ1-1, with D unclear. The length of the CDR3 is 13 residues. V lost 0 bases and J lost 4, with 9 bases in between. In germline, CDR1 is DFQATT, CDR2 SNEGSKA (reference sequence). The CDR3 spells CSAREDGLTEAFF. In nucleotides, the CDR3 is TGCAGTGCTAGAGAAGACGGCCTCACTGAAGCTTTCTTT.

The sample holds many counts of this clonotype. The V and J genes are TRBV6-6 and TRBJ2-1; 9 bases agree with TRBD1. Germline lookup yields CDR1 MNHNY and CDR2 SVGAGI (reference sequence). The CDR3 is 16 residues long. The V gene end was trimmed by 5 bases and the J gene end by 1 base; junction bases not matched to a gene: 6. The CDR3 sequence is CASSRRDRESYNEQFF. The DNA for the CDR3 is TGTGCCAGCAGTCGGCGGGACAGGGAATCCTACAATGAGCAGTTCTTC.

For this clonotype: Germline is not matched at one junction end, which may reflect a read error. The chain's CDR3 is CASSKADRVGLDTLYF. The DNA of the CDR3 is TGTGCCAGCAGTAAAGCGGACAGGGTAGGGTTAGATACGCTGTATTTT. This sequence joins TRBV6-1 and TRBJ2-3; 8 nucleotides align to TRBD1. Germline CDR1 reads MNHNS; CDR2 reads SASEGT. This CDR3 spans 16 amino acids.

The gene calls are TRBV5-1 and TRBJ2-1, with D tentatively TRBD2 (5 bases). Between the trimmed V and J ends, which lost 5 bases and 6 bases, there was a span of 18 bases. Germline-derived CDR1 and CDR2 are SGHRS and YFSETQ. This CDR3 is 15 amino acids long. Here the CDR3 reads CASRHSPASPNEQFF. CDR3 in DNA: TGCGCCAGCAGACATAGCCCCGCTAGCCCCAATGAGCAGTTCTTC. Combining the CDR3 with reference TRBV5-1 and TRBJ2-1 gives the whole variable domain KAGVTQTPRYLIKTRGQQVTLSCSPISGHRSVSWYQQTPGQGLQFLFEYFSETQRNKGNFPGRFSGRQFSNSRSEMNVSTLELGDSALYLCASRHSPASPNEQFFGPGTRLTVL.

The V call is TRBV13, the J call TRBJ2-1, with D possibly TRBD1 on 6 matching bases. The CDR3 covers 12 residues. The germline V gene encodes CDR1 PRHDT and CDR2 FYEKMQ (reference sequence). V lost 1 base, J lost 11 bases, and 9 bases lay in between. CDR3 bases: TGTGCCAGCAGCTTAGACGGGACAAAGCAGTTCTTC. It encodes CASSLDGTKQFF. Complete variable domain (other parts from reference TRBV13 and TRBJ2-1): AAGVIQSPRHLIKEKRETATLKCYPIPRHDTVYWYQQGPGQDPQFLISFYEKMQSDKGSIPDRFSAQQFSDYHSELNMSSLELGDSALYFCASSLDGTKQFFGPGTRLTVL.

The chain joins TRBV27 to TRBJ2-1; a weak D match, TRBD1 (6 bases). V lost 7 bases and J 1 base, leaving 11 bases between the germline ends. The CDR3 has 14 amino acids. Germline lookup yields CDR1 MNHEY and CDR2 SMNVEV (reference sequence). The DNA of the CDR3 is TGTGCCAGCACCGAACAGGGTTCCTACAATGAGCAGTTCTTC. It encodes CASTEQGSYNEQFF.

The chain recombines TRBV7-2 with TRBJ2-7; 10 nucleotides line up with TRBD2. CDR1 is SGHTA and CDR2 is FQGNSA in the germline V gene. With 7 bases clipped from V and 4 bases from J, the junction kept 13 bases outside the gene matches. CDR3 length: 16 residues. CDR3 coding DNA: TGTGCCAGCATCACGGAGGCTAGCGGGAGAGGTTACGAGCAGTACTTC. It yields the protein CASITEASGRGYEQYF.

The chain is built from TRBV3-1 and TRBJ2-5, with unresolved D. The CDR3 runs to 15 residues. Trimming stripped 0 bases from V and 5 bases from J, with 13 bases between. Germline-derived CDR1 and CDR2 are LGHDT and YNNKEL (reference sequence). CDR3 DNA: TGTGCCAGCAGCCAAGAAGAAGTAGGCCGGGAGACCCAGTACTTC. The encoded protein is CASSQEEVGRETQYF.

The table lists this clonotype with many counts. The rearrangement joins TRBV29-1 to TRBJ2-1, with D unresolved. CDR3 length: 11 residues. The germline V and J ends were trimmed by 4 bases and 3 bases, with 4 bases remaining between them. Germline V gene data show CDR1 as SQVTM and CDR2 as ANQGSEA. The CDR3 loop reads CSVAHYNEQFF. The CDR3 coding sequence is TGCAGCGTTGCTCACTACAATGAGCAGTTCTTC.

The J gene is TRBJ2-1, the V gene TRBV20-1, with TRBD2 matching over 10 bases. CDR1 and CDR2 from the germline V gene are DFQATT and SNEGSKA (reference sequence). CDR3 size: 16 residues. Germline trimming cut 5 bases from V and 0 bases from J; bases unmatched to any gene: 7. In DNA, the CDR3 is TGCAGTGCTTCAGTTCCTAGCGGGGGCTCCTACAATGAGCAGTTCTTC. This gives the protein CSASVPSGGSYNEQFF.

V gene TRBV24-1 combines with J gene TRBJ2-1; D possibly uses TRBD1 or TRBD2 (5 bases each). This CDR3 has 14 amino acids. The germline gives CDR1 KGHDR, CDR2 SFDVKD. V lost 5 bases, J lost 10 bases, and 17 bases lay in between. CDR3 residues: CATSAPGPRTEQFF. The CDR3 DNA is TGTGCCACCAGTGCCCCGGGACCGAGGACAGAGCAGTTCTTC.

This clonotype was counted a few times. The chain is built from TRBV11-2 and TRBJ2-3; a weak D match, TRBD1 (6 bases). CDR1 and CDR2 from the germline V gene are SGHAT and FQNNGV. V gave up 8 bases and J gave up 10 bases, with 22 bases separating them. This CDR3 region has 14 residues. The CDR3 sequence: CASGTRIQARAQYF. As DNA, the CDR3 is TGTGCCAGCGGGACAAGGATTCAGGCCAGGGCGCAGTATTTT.

This clonotype was found many times. J is TRBJ1-4 and V is TRBV6-6; D remains unclear. The V gene's germline CDR1 is MNHNY and CDR2 SVGAGI (reference sequence). Trimming stripped 0 bases from V and 6 bases from J, with 2 bases between. The CDR3 length is 12 residues. CDR3 in amino acids: CASSYSHEKLFF. For the CDR3, the DNA is TGTGCCAGCAGTTACTCGCATGAAAAACTGTTTTTT.

This clonotype showed up many times. V gene TRBV2 combines with J gene TRBJ1-4; D is possibly TRBD1 (5 bases). Trimming took off 8 bases at V and 6 bases at J, with 16 bases between the two ends. This CDR3 has 14 amino acids. CDR1 is SNHLY and CDR2 is FYNNEI in the germline V gene. The CDR3 bases are TGTGCCAGCGGGGACGATGGGGCAGATGAAAAACTGTTTTTT. It yields the protein CASGDDGADEKLFF. The full variable domain, in which reference TRBV2 and TRBJ1-4 provide the parts outside the CDR3, is EPEVTQTPSHQVTQMGQEVILRCVPISNHLYFYWYRQILGQKVEFLVSFYNNEISEKSEIFDDQFSVERPDGSNFTLKIRSTKLEDSAMYFCASGDDGADEKLFFGSGTQLSVL.

The genes are TRBV28 and TRBJ2-7; D gene ambiguous. V was clipped by 7 bases and J by 1 base, with 5 bases between them. Per the germline V gene, CDR1 is MDHEN and CDR2 is SYDVKM. The CDR3 contains 11 residues. The CDR3 loop is CASKGSYEQYF. The DNA of the CDR3 is TGTGCCAGCAAGGGATCCTACGAGCAGTACTTC.

As concerns this clonotype: A much bigger clone sits one base away, suggesting this may be a read error. The gene calls are TRBV5-1 and TRBJ2-5; maybe TRBD1 (6 bases). The CDR3 has 14 amino acids. Germline V gene lookup returns CDR1 SGHRS and CDR2 YFSETQ. Trimming left V 3 bases short and J 5 bases short, with 14 bases between. CDR3 amino acids: CASSSKQGSETQYF. The DNA of the CDR3 is TGCGCCAGCAGCTCCAAACAGGGTAGTGAGACCCAGTACTTC.